A selection of T cell receptor beta chains follows, all from one sample in a study of T-cell memory formation after mild COVID-19. A single record per CDR3 protein comes from TCRdb applying MiXCR to the 5' RACE reads. The sample contains roughly 100,000 distinct CDR3 sequences, over 15% of which appear only once. Sequenced material: PBMCs or a T cell subset sorted from them (not recorded which). These receptors were collected from an adult woman who had mild COVID-19 (a few samples of this study predate the infection). Cell type and time point are not known. The CDR3 runs from the conserved cysteine through the conserved F or W. The order of the fields is CDR3 protein, J gene, V gene, CDR3 length.

cdr3_aa: CASSGGMYGYTF
j_call: TRBJ1-2
v_call: TRBV6-5
cdr3_length: 12

cdr3_aa: CASSSGQGVGYTF
j_call: TRBJ1-2
v_call: TRBV7-3
cdr3_length: 13

cdr3_aa: CASSRLAGVDNEQFF
j_call: TRBJ2-1
v_call: TRBV5-4
cdr3_length: 15

cdr3_aa: CASSPPGYEQYF
j_call: TRBJ2-7
v_call: TRBV7-9
cdr3_length: 12

cdr3_aa: CASSQVAGVDTGELFF
j_call: TRBJ2-2
v_call: TRBV4-2
cdr3_length: 16

cdr3_aa: CASSQEGGAYTEAFF
j_call: TRBJ1-1
v_call: TRBV4-1
cdr3_length: 15

cdr3_aa: CASSEPNTEAFF
j_call: TRBJ1-1
v_call: TRBV7-3
cdr3_length: 12

cdr3_aa: CASSQDRIGAPGTEAFF
j_call: TRBJ1-1
v_call: TRBV4-3
cdr3_length: 17

cdr3_aa: CASSSGGTAGNTIYF
j_call: TRBJ1-3
v_call: TRBV6-5
cdr3_length: 15

cdr3_aa: CASSFRPANTEAFF
j_call: TRBJ1-1
v_call: TRBV12-3/TRBV12-4
cdr3_length: 14

cdr3_aa: CASSYFRGNDEQYF
j_call: TRBJ2-7
v_call: TRBV6-5
cdr3_length: 14

cdr3_aa: CASSLGQRYEQYF
j_call: TRBJ2-7
v_call: TRBV6-5
cdr3_length: 13

cdr3_aa: CASSLSGPTYEQYF
j_call: TRBJ2-7
v_call: TRBV27
cdr3_length: 14

cdr3_aa: CATSDSRTSSYEQYF
j_call: TRBJ2-7
v_call: TRBV24-1
cdr3_length: 15

cdr3_aa: CASSYGGTEQFF
j_call: TRBJ2-1
v_call: TRBV6-2/TRBV6-3
cdr3_length: 12

cdr3_aa: CARSQVEGEQYF
j_call: TRBJ2-7
v_call: TRBV4-2
cdr3_length: 12

cdr3_aa: CASTQSRENTEAFF
j_call: TRBJ1-1
v_call: TRBV12-3/TRBV12-4
cdr3_length: 14

cdr3_aa: CASSLGWGQGATQYF
j_call: TRBJ2-5
v_call: TRBV18
cdr3_length: 15

cdr3_aa: CASSQRQGLYNEQFF
j_call: TRBJ2-1
v_call: TRBV7-9
cdr3_length: 15

cdr3_aa: CASSSTSDAYEQYF
j_call: TRBJ2-7
v_call: TRBV7-9
cdr3_length: 14

cdr3_aa: CASSPPGQTNYGYTF
j_call: TRBJ1-2
v_call: TRBV18
cdr3_length: 15

cdr3_aa: CASSSRTFSYNEQFF
j_call: TRBJ2-1
v_call: TRBV7-9
cdr3_length: 15

cdr3_aa: CATSPEIAGHNEQFF
j_call: TRBJ2-1
v_call: TRBV15
cdr3_length: 15

cdr3_aa: CAWNGGMGTDTQYF
j_call: TRBJ2-3
v_call: TRBV30
cdr3_length: 14

cdr3_aa: CASSQDPRVSYEQYF
j_call: TRBJ2-7
v_call: TRBV3-1
cdr3_length: 15

cdr3_aa: CASSEDRGPEIGEAFF
j_call: TRBJ1-1
v_call: TRBV6-5
cdr3_length: 16

cdr3_aa: CASSLSTVLNTEAFF
j_call: TRBJ1-1
v_call: TRBV5-1
cdr3_length: 15

cdr3_aa: CASSGVGTSGGAFADTQYF
j_call: TRBJ2-3
v_call: TRBV7-9
cdr3_length: 19

cdr3_aa: CASSSDREEQPQHF
j_call: TRBJ1-5
v_call: TRBV12-3/TRBV12-4
cdr3_length: 14

cdr3_aa: CASSSTGYEQYF
j_call: TRBJ2-7
v_call: TRBV12-3/TRBV12-4
cdr3_length: 12

cdr3_aa: CASRGTSGSYEQYF
j_call: TRBJ2-7
v_call: TRBV28
cdr3_length: 14

cdr3_aa: CASSEGPRTDTQYF
j_call: TRBJ2-3
v_call: TRBV2
cdr3_length: 14

cdr3_aa: CASSEPVQETQYF
j_call: TRBJ2-5
v_call: TRBV2
cdr3_length: 13

cdr3_aa: CASSLEAGGNEQFF
j_call: TRBJ2-1
v_call: TRBV5-1
cdr3_length: 14

cdr3_aa: CASSLLIHEQFF
j_call: TRBJ2-1
v_call: TRBV7-6
cdr3_length: 12

cdr3_aa: CASSHGQGEQYF
j_call: TRBJ2-7
v_call: TRBV4-2
cdr3_length: 12

cdr3_aa: CASSPHRGYNEQFF
j_call: TRBJ2-1
v_call: TRBV11-2
cdr3_length: 14

cdr3_aa: CASSLMRGTGEETQYF
j_call: TRBJ2-5
v_call: TRBV7-8
cdr3_length: 16

cdr3_aa: CASSVDLGSYGYTF
j_call: TRBJ1-2
v_call: TRBV9
cdr3_length: 14

cdr3_aa: CASSSRQGGTGELFF
j_call: TRBJ2-2
v_call: TRBV5-1
cdr3_length: 15

cdr3_aa: CASSFVTSGAYTDTQYF
j_call: TRBJ2-3
v_call: TRBV11-2
cdr3_length: 17

cdr3_aa: CASSPKTGGKDTEAFF
j_call: TRBJ1-1
v_call: TRBV7-9
cdr3_length: 16

cdr3_aa: CASGQTGGLETQYF
j_call: TRBJ2-5
v_call: TRBV7-9
cdr3_length: 14

cdr3_aa: CASSRSPRQGGAGYEQYF
j_call: TRBJ2-7
v_call: TRBV27
cdr3_length: 18

cdr3_aa: CASSPSIGQFF
j_call: TRBJ2-1
v_call: TRBV12-3/TRBV12-4
cdr3_length: 11

cdr3_aa: CASSLSETIETQYF
j_call: TRBJ2-5
v_call: TRBV12-3/TRBV12-4
cdr3_length: 14

cdr3_aa: CSARRDRSKYEQYF
j_call: TRBJ2-7
v_call: TRBV20-1
cdr3_length: 14

cdr3_aa: CASSVGTSGTDTQYF
j_call: TRBJ2-3
v_call: TRBV19
cdr3_length: 15

cdr3_aa: CASIPLTGVPNTEAFF
j_call: TRBJ1-1
v_call: TRBV12-3/TRBV12-4
cdr3_length: 16

cdr3_aa: CASSLAVGSSYNEQFF
j_call: TRBJ2-1
v_call: TRBV7-8
cdr3_length: 16

cdr3_aa: CASSCCRDSSSYNEQFF
j_call: TRBJ2-1
v_call: TRBV5-7
cdr3_length: 17